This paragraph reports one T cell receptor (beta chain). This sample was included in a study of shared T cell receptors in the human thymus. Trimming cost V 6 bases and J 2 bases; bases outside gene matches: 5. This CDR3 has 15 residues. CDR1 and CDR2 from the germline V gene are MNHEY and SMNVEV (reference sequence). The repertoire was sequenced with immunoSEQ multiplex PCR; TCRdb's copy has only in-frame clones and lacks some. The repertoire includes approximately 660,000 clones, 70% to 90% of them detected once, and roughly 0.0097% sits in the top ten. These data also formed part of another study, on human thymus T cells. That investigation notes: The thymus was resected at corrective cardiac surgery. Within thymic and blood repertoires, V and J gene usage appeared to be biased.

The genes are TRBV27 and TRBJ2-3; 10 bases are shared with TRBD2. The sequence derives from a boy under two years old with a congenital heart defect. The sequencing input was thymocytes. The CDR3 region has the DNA TGTGCCAGCAGAGTAGCGGGAGGCCTCACAGATACGCAGTATTTT. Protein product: CASRVAGGLTDTQYF.